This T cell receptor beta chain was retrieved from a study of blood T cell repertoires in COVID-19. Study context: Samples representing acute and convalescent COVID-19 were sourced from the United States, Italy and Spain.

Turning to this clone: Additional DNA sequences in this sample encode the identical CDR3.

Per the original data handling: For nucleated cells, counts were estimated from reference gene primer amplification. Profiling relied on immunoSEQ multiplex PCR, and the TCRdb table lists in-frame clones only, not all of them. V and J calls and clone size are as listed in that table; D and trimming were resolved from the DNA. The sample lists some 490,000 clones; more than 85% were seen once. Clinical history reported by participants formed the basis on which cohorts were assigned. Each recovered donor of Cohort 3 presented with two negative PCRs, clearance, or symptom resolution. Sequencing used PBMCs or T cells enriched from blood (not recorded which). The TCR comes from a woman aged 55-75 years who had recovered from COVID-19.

This chain's CDR3 is CASSPPGTGGLYGYTF. CDR3 nucleotides: TGTGCCAGTAGTCCCCCCGGGACAGGGGGCTTGTATGGCTACACCTTC. The chain carries TRBV19 and TRBJ1-2; 12 nucleotides match TRBD1. CDR1 and CDR2 (germline): LNHDA, SQIVND (reference sequence). J gave up 5 bases and V 5 bases, and 9 bases lay outside the gene matches. The CDR3 is 16 residues long.